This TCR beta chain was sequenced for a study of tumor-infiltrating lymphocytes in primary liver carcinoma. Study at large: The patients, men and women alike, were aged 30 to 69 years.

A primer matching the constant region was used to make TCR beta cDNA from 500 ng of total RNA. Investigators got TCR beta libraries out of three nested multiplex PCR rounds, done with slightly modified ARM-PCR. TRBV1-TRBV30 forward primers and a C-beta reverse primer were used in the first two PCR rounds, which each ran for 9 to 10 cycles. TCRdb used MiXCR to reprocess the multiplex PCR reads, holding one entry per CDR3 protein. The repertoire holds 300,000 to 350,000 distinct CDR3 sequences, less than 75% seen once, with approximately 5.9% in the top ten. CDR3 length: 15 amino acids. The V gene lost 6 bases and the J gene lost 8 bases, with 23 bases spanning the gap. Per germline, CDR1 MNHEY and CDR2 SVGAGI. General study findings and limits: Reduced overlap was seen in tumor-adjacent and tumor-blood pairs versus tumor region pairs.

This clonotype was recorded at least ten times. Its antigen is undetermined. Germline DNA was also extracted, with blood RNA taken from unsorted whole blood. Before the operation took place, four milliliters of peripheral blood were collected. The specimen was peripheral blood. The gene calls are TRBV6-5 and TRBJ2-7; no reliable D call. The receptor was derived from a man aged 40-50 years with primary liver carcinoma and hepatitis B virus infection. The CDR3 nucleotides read TGTGCCAGCAGCTCCCCCTTTCTGGCCACCACTAAGCAGTACTTC. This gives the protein CASSSPFLATTKQYF.